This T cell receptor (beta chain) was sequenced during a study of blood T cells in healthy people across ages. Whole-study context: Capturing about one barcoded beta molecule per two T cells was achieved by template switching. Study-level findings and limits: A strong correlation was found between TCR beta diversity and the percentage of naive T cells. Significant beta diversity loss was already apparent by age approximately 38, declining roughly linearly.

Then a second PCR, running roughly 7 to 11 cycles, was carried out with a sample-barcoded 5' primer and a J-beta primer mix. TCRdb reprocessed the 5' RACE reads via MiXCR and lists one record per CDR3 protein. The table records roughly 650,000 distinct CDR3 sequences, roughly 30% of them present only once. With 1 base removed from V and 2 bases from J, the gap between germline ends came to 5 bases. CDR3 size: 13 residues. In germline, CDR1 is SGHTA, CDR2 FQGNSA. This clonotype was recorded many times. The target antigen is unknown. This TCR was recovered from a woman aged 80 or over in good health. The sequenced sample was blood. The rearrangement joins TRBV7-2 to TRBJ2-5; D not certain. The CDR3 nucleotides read TGTGCCAGCAGCTTAGGGGCGCAAGAGACCCAGTACTTC. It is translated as CASSLGAQETQYF.